This TCR beta chain was identified during a study of T-cell reconstitution after alpha-beta-depleted transplantation in children. This clonotype was picked up many times. Between the trimmed V and J ends, which lost 1 base and 7 bases, there was a span of 8 bases. The CDR3 spans 12 residues. The germline gives CDR1 SGHRS, CDR2 YFSETQ. Researchers prepared the TCRbeta library using unique molecular identifiers, the study reports. Each CDR3 protein gets one entry after TCRdb re-called the PCR reads with MiXCR. The sample contains about 110,000 distinct CDR3 sequences, about 9.4% of which appear only once.

The material sequenced was PBMCs from the stem cell graft donor, taken from the stem cell graft. This chain connects TRBV5-1 to TRBJ1-1, with no clear D. The clonotype originates from a human donor who donated a stem cell graft to a child with acute lymphoblastic leukemia. The CDR3 nucleotides read TGCGCCAGCAGCTTGACTGGGATTGAAGCTTTCTTT. Its protein product is CASSLTGIEAFF. Using reference TRBV5-1 and TRBJ1-1 for the parts outside the CDR3, the full variable domain is KAGVTQTPRYLIKTRGQQVTLSCSPISGHRSVSWYQQTPGQGLQFLFEYFSETQRNKGNFPGRFSGRQFSNSRSEMNVSTLELGDSALYLCASSLTGIEAFFGQGTRLTVV.